These 30 T cell receptor beta chains were sequenced from one sample in a study of shared clonotypes between healthy human individuals. CD45RO negativity and positive selection for CCR7 defined naive CD8 cells, a population that excluded terminally differentiated effector memory CD45RA+ cells. Here immunoSEQ multiplex PCR was the method, and the copy in TCRdb shows in-frame clones only, minus some. The sample has millions of clones, approximately 94% seen once. Sequenced sample: naive CD8+ T cells from PBMCs. The receptors originated from a man between 18 and 35 years old in good health. Some clones in this sample may be carry-over from other donors' samples.

The V and J genes are TRBV14 and TRBJ2-7; D possibly corresponds to TRBD1 (7 bases). This CDR3 is 16 amino acids long. V lost 1 base and J 4 bases, leaving 17 bases between the germline ends. From germline, CDR1 is SGHDN and CDR2 FVKESK. The CDR3 here is CASSQGAGQNPYEQYF. CDR3 in DNA: TGTGCCAGCAGCCAAGGGGCGGGACAGAACCCTTACGAGCAGTACTTC.

Remarks on this clone: Other nucleotide sequences from this sample produce the same CDR3. This chain joins TRBV9 and TRBJ2-7; D remains ambiguous. The CDR3 runs 14 residues. CDR1 and CDR2 from the germline V gene are SGDLS and YYNGEE. The V and J ends lost 4 bases and 2 bases respectively, with 13 bases between them. The CDR3 DNA follows: TGTGCCAGCAGCTTCGGACGGGTACCCTACGAGCAGTACTTC. This sequence encodes CASSFGRVPYEQYF.

CDR3 DNA sequence: TGTGCCAGCAGCAGCCCAATCCAAGAGACCCAGTACTTC. The encoded protein is CASSSPIQETQYF. This chain connects TRBV28 to TRBJ2-5; D gene unclear. Between the trimmed V and J ends, which lost 6 bases and 1 base, there was a span of 9 bases. CDR3 length: 13 residues. Germline CDR1 is MDHEN and CDR2 is SYDVKM.

The V call is TRBV5-1, the J call TRBJ2-1, with 11 positions matching TRBD2. V lost 6 bases and J lost 6; bases outside the gene matches: 5. The V gene's germline CDR1 is SGHRS and CDR2 YFSETQ. This CDR3 region has 14 residues. DNA for the CDR3: TGCGCCAGCAATAGCGGGAGGGCGGGCAATGAGCAGTTCTTC. Protein product: CASNSGRAGNEQFF.

The gene calls are TRBV4-2 and TRBJ2-7, with 9 bases matching TRBD1. Germline assignment: CDR1 LGHNA and CDR2 YNFKEQ. This CDR3 is built from 15 residues. The ends lost 4 bases at V and 5 bases at J; junction bases unmatched: 9. CDR3 bases: TGTGCCAGCAGCCCCGCCGGGACAGGGAGGAACGAGCAGTACTTC. Translation: CASSPAGTGRNEQYF.

The chain's CDR3 is CASSIGQTGGEFF. The DNA for the CDR3 is TGTGCCAGTAGTATAGGCCAGACAGGGGGCGAGTTCTTC. This chain joins TRBV19 and TRBJ2-1; 10 bases align to TRBD1. CDR1 is LNHDA and CDR2 is SQIVND in the germline V gene (reference sequence). The CDR3 is 13 amino acids. V gave up 1 base and J gave up 14 bases; unmatched junction bases: 5.

CDR3 protein: CASSYSIGGLYNEQFF. The CDR3 DNA reads TGTGCCAGCAGTTACTCGATCGGGGGGCTCTACAATGAGCAGTTCTTC. V usage is TRBV6-5 and J usage is TRBJ2-1, with D possibly TRBD2 on 7 matching bases. The CDR3 is 16 residues long. CDR1 is MNHEY and CDR2 is SVGAGI in the germline V gene. Deletions cut 0 bases from V and 3 bases from J, with 12 bases between.

The chain is built from TRBV5-1 and TRBJ2-7; D may correspond to TRBD1 or TRBD2 (5 bases each). This CDR3 has 17 residues. Deletions cut 1 base from V and 0 bases from J, with 17 bases between. Germline V gives CDR1 SGHRS, CDR2 YFSETQ. CDR3 sequence (DNA): TGCGCCAGCAGCTTGTTTATAACGGGGCCAAGCTCCTACGAGCAGTACTTC. Its translation is CASSLFITGPSSYEQYF.

This clone has a single count. J is TRBJ2-2 and V is TRBV9; D remains ambiguous. The CDR3 length is 17 residues. The V and J ends lost 3 bases and 0 bases respectively, with 15 bases between them. Germline lookup yields CDR1 SGDLS and CDR2 YYNGEE. CDR3 sequence: CASSAGPQPSNTGELFF. The DNA of the CDR3 is TGTGCCAGCAGCGCCGGCCCCCAACCCTCGAACACCGGGGAGCTGTTTTTT.

The V call is TRBV5-1, the J call TRBJ1-2, with D tentatively TRBD1 (6 bases). Trimming cost V 1 base and J 8 bases, with 15 bases left between them. Germline V gene sequence: CDR1 SGHRS, CDR2 YFSETQ. The length of the CDR3 is 14 residues. The CDR3 DNA sequence: TGCGCCAGCAGCTTGTCAGCAGGGGTCGAAGGCTACACCTTC. Translated: CASSLSAGVEGYTF.

The rearrangement joins TRBV2 to TRBJ2-2, with 7 bases fitting TRBD2. Looked up from germline, CDR1 is SNHLY and CDR2 is FYNNEI. There are 16 residues in the CDR3. V trimming: 6 bases; J trimming: 4 bases; junction bases outside the gene matches: 11. As DNA, the CDR3 is TGTGCCAGCAGCGCGAGGCCTAGCGGAGGCACCGGGGAGCTGTTTTTT. Translated, it gives CASSARPSGGTGELFF.

The rearrangement links TRBV5-6 to TRBJ2-7; perhaps TRBD2 as D (6 bases). The CDR3 extends over 14 amino acids. Trimming left V 0 bases short and J 3 bases short, with 10 bases between. The germline CDR1 and CDR2 sequences are SGHDT and YYEEEE. In DNA form, the CDR3 reads TGTGCCAGCAGCTTGGGCAGGAGGGGCTACGAGCAGTACTTC. It translates to CASSLGRRGYEQYF.

J is TRBJ2-1 and V is TRBV27; D uncertain. Germline assignment: CDR1 MNHEY and CDR2 SMNVEV (reference sequence). V was cut by 6 bases and J by 9 bases, with 9 bases left in between. The CDR3 totals 11 residues. The CDR3 bases are TGTGCCAGCAGCCAAAGAGGTGAGCAGTTCTTC. The encoded protein is CASSQRGEQFF.

This chain links TRBV30 with TRBJ2-3; a possible D gene is TRBD2 (5 bases). The CDR3 consists of 14 residues. Trimming took off 1 base at V and 6 bases at J, with 14 bases between the two ends. Per germline, CDR1 GTSNPN and CDR2 SVGIG (reference sequence). The DNA for the CDR3 is TGTGCCTGGAGTGGGGCAGCTAGCTTCGATACGCAGTATTTT. Translating gives CAWSGAASFDTQYF.

The chain links TRBV28 to TRBJ2-7, with a weak D call TRBD1 (6 bases). This CDR3 spans 15 amino acids. The germline V gene has CDR1 MDHEN and CDR2 SYDVKM. The V end was cut by 6 bases, the J end by 5 bases, with 20 bases between. For the CDR3, the DNA is TGTGCCAGCAGCCTCGACAGGCTGGGAACCCACGAGCAGTACTTC. As protein: CASSLDRLGTHEQYF. Full variable domain (rest looked up from reference TRBV28 and TRBJ2-7): DVKVTQSSRYLVKRTGEKVFLECVQDMDHENMFWYRQDPGLGLRLIYFSYDVKMKEKGDIPEGYSVSREKKERFSLILESASTNQTSMYLCASSLDRLGTHEQYFGPGTRLTVT.

V and J are TRBV27 and TRBJ2-1; D is possibly TRBD2 (5 bases). Germline CDR1 and CDR2: MNHEY and SMNVEV (reference sequence). V lost 6 bases and J 8 bases, leaving 17 bases between the germline ends. The CDR3 runs 14 residues. CDR3 sequence reads: CASSQRLAHDEQFF. As DNA, the CDR3 is TGTGCCAGCAGCCAAAGGCTAGCCCACGATGAGCAGTTCTTC.

V is TRBV18 and J is TRBJ2-7, with 11 bases aligning to TRBD1. The CDR3 runs to 17 residues. J gave up 4 bases and V 5 bases, and 13 bases lay outside the gene matches. From germline, CDR1 is KGHSH and CDR2 LQKENI. The CDR3 coding sequence is TGTGCCAGCTCAACAGAATTCATCGGGACAGGGGGATACGAGCAGTACTTC. Protein sequence: CASSTEFIGTGGYEQYF.

The V call is TRBV6-4, the J call TRBJ1-1; D is unresolved. The V and J ends lost 0 bases and 3 bases respectively, with 14 bases between them. CDR3 size: 16 residues. CDR1 is MRHNA, CDR2 SNTAGT, per germline. CDR3 loop: CASSDSPVPRDTEAFF. The CDR3 region has the DNA TGTGCCAGCAGTGACTCCCCCGTCCCCCGGGACACTGAAGCTTTCTTT.

The chain employs TRBV4-2 and TRBJ2-3; D gene unclear. Germline CDR1 LGHNA, CDR2 YNFKEQ. The CDR3 length is 13 residues. Deletions cut 4 bases from V and 0 bases from J, with 5 bases between. The CDR3: CASSPDSTDTQYF. The CDR3 nucleotides read TGTGCCAGCAGCCCGGACAGCACAGATACGCAGTATTTT.

V gene TRBV14 combines with J gene TRBJ2-5; 8 bases are a match to TRBD2. Losses at the gene ends were 5 bases for V and 4 bases for J; bases not matched to a gene: 15. From germline, CDR1 is SGHDN and CDR2 FVKESK. This CDR3 has 17 amino acids. Here the CDR3 reads CASSSGGQLVGGETQYF. DNA for the CDR3: TGTGCCAGCAGCTCGGGGGGGCAACTGGTCGGTGGAGAGACCCAGTACTTC.

The sample holds one count of this clone. The chain has TRBV5-6 and TRBJ2-1; 10 bases are shared with TRBD2. V lost 2 bases and J lost 2; bases outside the gene matches: 4. Germline CDR1 SGHDT, CDR2 YYEEEE. There are 16 residues in the CDR3. DNA for the CDR3: TGTGCCAGCAGCTTTAAGCGGGAGGGTCCCTACAATGAGCAGTTCTTC. Encoded protein: CASSFKREGPYNEQFF.

A word on this clone: Other DNA sequences in the sample encode the same CDR3. The J gene is TRBJ2-7, the V gene TRBV7-9; D is possibly TRBD2 (7 bases). V was clipped by 5 bases and J by 4 bases, with 12 bases between them. Germline CDR1 reads SEHNR; CDR2 reads FQNEAQ (reference sequence). The CDR3 is 13 amino acids. CDR3 amino acids: CASSPRGGYEQYF. The CDR3 nucleotides are TGTGCCAGCAGCCCAAGGGGGGGATACGAGCAGTACTTC. Drawing the rest from reference TRBV7-9 and TRBJ2-7, the complete variable domain is DTGVSQNPRHKITKRGQNVTFRCDPISEHNRLYWYRQTLGQGPEFLTYFQNEAQLEKSRLLSDRFSAERPKGSFSTLEIQRTEQGDSAMYLCASSPRGGYEQYFGPGTRLTVT.

This clone was recorded only once. The V and J genes are TRBV7-2 and TRBJ2-1; tentatively, D is TRBD1 (5 bases). V was shortened by 1 base and J by 4 bases, with 14 bases between the two germline ends. From germline, CDR1 is SGHTA and CDR2 FQGNSA. The CDR3 contains 16 residues. The chain's CDR3 is CASSLEGVAAYNEQFF. In nucleotides, the CDR3 is TGTGCCAGCAGCTTAGAAGGGGTAGCAGCTTACAATGAGCAGTTCTTC. Variable domain in full (rest from reference TRBV7-2 and TRBJ2-1): GAGVSQSPSNKVTEKGKDVELRCDPISGHTALYWYRQSLGQGLEFLIYFQGNSAPDKSGLPSDRFSAERTGGSVSTLTIQRTQQEDSAVYLCASSLEGVAAYNEQFFGPGTRLTVL.

The CDR3 bases are TGTGCCAGCACCGACAGGGCCGGCAATCAGCCCCAGCATTTT. It specifies CASTDRAGNQPQHF. V gene TRBV6-5 combines with J gene TRBJ1-5; 7 bases map to TRBD1. Looked up from germline, CDR1 is MNHEY and CDR2 is SVGAGI. V lost 7 bases to trimming and J lost 2 bases; unmatched junction nucleotides: 5. The CDR3 consists of 14 residues.

The V call is TRBV28, the J call TRBJ2-4; 12 bases line up with TRBD1. The CDR3 has 19 residues. The junction had 8 bases not matched to a gene; V was cut back by 1 base and J by 1 base. From germline, CDR1 is MDHEN and CDR2 SYDVKM. The CDR3 bases are TGTGCCAGCAGTTTATACGGGACAGGGGGCCGGAGGGCCAAAAACATTCAGTACTTC. Translated: CASSLYGTGGRRAKNIQYF. Combining the CDR3 with reference TRBV28 and TRBJ2-4 gives the whole variable domain DVKVTQSSRYLVKRTGEKVFLECVQDMDHENMFWYRQDPGLGLRLIYFSYDVKMKEKGDIPEGYSVSREKKERFSLILESASTNQTSMYLCASSLYGTGGRRAKNIQYFGAGTRLSVL.

CDR3 region: CASSPYRGLSEAFF. The CDR3 DNA reads as TGCGCCAGCAGCCCGTATAGGGGTTTATCTGAAGCTTTCTTT. The V gene is TRBV4-3, the J gene TRBJ1-1; TRBD1 is a possible D gene (5 bases). Germline CDR1 is LGHNA and CDR2 is YSLEER. The CDR3 loop spans 14 amino acids. The germline V and J ends were trimmed by 4 bases and 6 bases, with 15 bases remaining between them.

The DNA for the CDR3 is TGTGCCAGCAGCTTGGTTAACGGGGGAGGGACTGAAGCTTTCTTT. Translation gives CASSLVNGGGTEAFF. The rearrangement joins TRBV5-8 to TRBJ1-1; a possible D gene is TRBD1 (5 bases). This CDR3 has 15 residues. Trimming took off 0 bases at V and 5 bases at J, with 14 bases between the two ends. CDR1 is SGHTS, CDR2 YDEGEE, per germline.

This clone was counted once. The genes are TRBV11-2 and TRBJ2-1; 8 positions agree with TRBD2. This CDR3 contains 16 residues. The V and J ends lost 9 bases and 6 bases, in that order; junction bases with no gene match: 16. Germline V CDR1 and CDR2: SGHAT, FQNNGV. Here the CDR3 reads CASRPIAGRGVNEQFF. CDR3 nucleotides: TGTGCCAGTAGGCCTATAGCGGGGAGGGGGGTCAATGAGCAGTTCTTC. Together with reference TRBV11-2 and TRBJ2-1, the CDR3 gives the full variable domain: EAGVAQSPRYKIIEKRQSVAFWCNPISGHATLYWYQQILGQGPKLLIQFQNNGVVDDSQLPKDRFSAERLKGVDSTLKIQPAKLEDSAVYLCASRPIAGRGVNEQFFGPGTRLTVL.

V and J are TRBV7-9 and TRBJ1-2; 7 bases fit TRBD1. Germline CDR1 SEHNR, CDR2 FQNEAQ (reference sequence). The V and J ends lost 5 bases and 8 bases, in that order; junction bases with no gene match: 5. The CDR3 runs 12 residues. CDR3 DNA sequence: TGTGCCAGCAGCGCGACAGGGTCCGGCTACACCTTC. Translation: CASSATGSGYTF.

The chain is built from TRBV5-8 and TRBJ1-1; D unclear. The CDR3 is 14 residues long. V gave up 1 base and J gave up 6 bases, with 13 bases separating them. CDR1 is SGHTS, CDR2 YDEGEE, per germline. Here the CDR3 reads CASSLLRARAEAFF. The DNA of the CDR3 is TGTGCCAGCAGCTTGTTACGGGCTCGGGCTGAAGCTTTCTTT.